This T cell receptor (beta chain) was obtained from a study of OX40 agonist ivuxolimab in advanced cancers. Some clones are missing from TCRdb's copy, which holds only in-frame ones; the method was immunoSEQ multiplex PCR. Here the sample spans tens of thousands of clones, around 84% being singletons. Patients were ruled out by autoimmune disease history or systemic immunosuppression. The V segment lost 4 bases and the J segment 7 bases; nucleotides outside the gene matches: 7. This CDR3 is built from 14 residues. Germline V gene data show CDR1 as SGDLS and CDR2 as YYNGEE. This TCR was recovered from an adult with an advanced solid tumor such as melanoma, head and neck, liver or kidney cancer. This chain uses TRBV9 with TRBJ1-2; 10 nucleotides agree with TRBD1. Material: CD4+ or CD8+ T cells sorted from blood, obtained in a trial of the OX40 agonist ivuxolimab. In nucleotides, the CDR3 is TGTGCCAGCAGCTTGGGACAGGGGATGACTGGCTACACCTTC. It specifies CASSLGQGMTGYTF.